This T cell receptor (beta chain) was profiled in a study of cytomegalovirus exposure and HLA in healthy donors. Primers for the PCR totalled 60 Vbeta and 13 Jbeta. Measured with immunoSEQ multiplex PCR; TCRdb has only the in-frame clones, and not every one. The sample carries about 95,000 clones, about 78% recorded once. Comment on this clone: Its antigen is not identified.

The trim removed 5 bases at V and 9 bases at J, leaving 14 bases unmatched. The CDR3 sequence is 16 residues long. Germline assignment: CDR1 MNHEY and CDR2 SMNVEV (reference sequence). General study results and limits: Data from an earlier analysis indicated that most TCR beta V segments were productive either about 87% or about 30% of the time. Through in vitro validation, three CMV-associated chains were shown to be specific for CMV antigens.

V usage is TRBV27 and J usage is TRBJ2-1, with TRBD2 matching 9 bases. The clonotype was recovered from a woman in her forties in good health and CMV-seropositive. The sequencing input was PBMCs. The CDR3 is CASSRSGRGKGSEQFF. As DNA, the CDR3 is TGTGCCAGCAGTCGTAGCGGGAGAGGGAAAGGGAGTGAGCAGTTCTTC.